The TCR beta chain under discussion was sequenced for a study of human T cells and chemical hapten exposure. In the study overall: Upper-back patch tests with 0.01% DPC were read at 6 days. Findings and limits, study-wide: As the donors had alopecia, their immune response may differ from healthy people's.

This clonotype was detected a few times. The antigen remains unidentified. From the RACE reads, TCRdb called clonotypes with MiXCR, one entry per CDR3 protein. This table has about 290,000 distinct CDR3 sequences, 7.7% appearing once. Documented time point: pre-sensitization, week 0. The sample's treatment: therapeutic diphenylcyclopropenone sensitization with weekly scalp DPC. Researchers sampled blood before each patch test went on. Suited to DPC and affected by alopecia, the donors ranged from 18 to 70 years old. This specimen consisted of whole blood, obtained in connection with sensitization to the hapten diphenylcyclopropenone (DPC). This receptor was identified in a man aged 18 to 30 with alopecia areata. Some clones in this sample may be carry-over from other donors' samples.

The CDR3 loop is CSVEENRGDRGYASYNEQFF. CDR3 DNA: TGCAGCGTTGAAGAGAATAGGGGAGACAGGGGATACGCCTCCTACAATGAGCAGTTCTTC. The chain employs TRBV29-1 and TRBJ2-1; 8 bases match TRBD1. The germline V gene has CDR1 SQVTM and CDR2 ANQGSEA. The CDR3 is 20 amino acids. J was trimmed by 0 bases and V by 0 bases; bases with no gene match: 16.